This is a list of T cell receptor beta chains from one sample in a study of T cell responses to AZD1222 COVID-19 vaccine. Method: immunoSEQ multiplex PCR; TCRdb's copy keeps in-frame clones and lacks some. The table records 190,000 or so clones, about nine tenths of them present only once. The source was peripheral blood, collected 28 days after the second AZD1222 dose. The receptor source for this set is an adult who received the AZD1222 COVID-19 vaccine. Both conserved end residues are part of each CDR3. A D gene is named only where the DNA matches it firmly. Part of the rows lack a size; the others show once, few, many or a class for expanded clones.

j_call,clone_size,v_call,d_call,cdr3_nt,cdr3_aa
TRBJ1-1,-,TRBV19,TRBD1,TGTGCCAGTAGGGGGACAGCAGGCGAAGCTTTCTTT,CASRGTAGEAFF
TRBJ2-2,-,TRBV5-1,TRBD2,TGCGCCAGTCGGGAGGGGGTCGCCGGGGAGCTGTTTTTT,CASREGVAGELFF
TRBJ2-7,-,TRBV2,-,TGTGCCAGCATATCGAGGGGATCCTACGAGCAGTACTTC,CASISRGSYEQYF
TRBJ2-7,-,TRBV6-5,-,TGTGCCAGCGGAGTGGCAGGAGAGTACGAGCAGTACTTC,CASGVAGEYEQYF
TRBJ1-2,once,TRBV27,TRBD1,TGTGCCAGCAGCTTTACAGGGGTTGATGGCTACACCTTC,CASSFTGVDGYTF
TRBJ1-5,-,TRBV9,TRBD1,TGTGCCAGCAGCCCCTCGACAGGGACGAAGCCCCAGCATTTT,CASSPSTGTKPQHF
TRBJ1-2,-,TRBV4-1,TRBD1,TGCGCCAGCAGCCAAGGCCTTAGGGGACAGACCGAGCGCTATGGCTACACCTTC,CASSQGLRGQTERYGYTF
TRBJ1-2,-,TRBV5-6,-,TGTGCCAGCAACACAGAGAACTATGGCTACACCTTC,CASNTENYGYTF
TRBJ1-5,-,TRBV5-6,-,TGTGCCAGCAGCTTTGGGGCGGTCAGCAATCAGCCCCAGCATTTT,CASSFGAVSNQPQHF
TRBJ2-7,-,TRBV28,TRBD2,TGTGCCAGCAGCCAGATTAGCGGGGGGTCCTACGAGCAGTACTTC,CASSQISGGSYEQYF
TRBJ2-1,-,TRBV5-1,TRBD1,TGCGCCAGCAGCTTCAGGACAGGACCTCCGGAGCAGTTCTTC,CASSFRTGPPEQFF
TRBJ2-1,-,TRBV24-1,-,TGTGCCACCAGTGAGTTGGGATCCTCTCATAGGTTCTTC,CATSELGSSHRFF
TRBJ1-2,-,TRBV12-3/TRBV12-4,-,TGTGCCAGCAGCCTTCAGGGTGCTTATGGCTACACCTTC,CASSLQGAYGYTF
TRBJ2-1,-,TRBV7-6,TRBD2,TGTGCCAGCAGCTTAGGACTAGCGGGACTGAGGTACAATGAGCAGTTCTTC,CASSLGLAGLRYNEQFF
TRBJ1-1,-,TRBV6-1,TRBD1,TGTGCCAGCAGTGAAACGACAGGGTCCACTGAAGCTTTCTTT,CASSETTGSTEAFF
TRBJ1-3,-,TRBV15,-,TGTGCCACCAGCAGGGCCGGGGGAGCTGGAAACACCATATATTTT,CATSRAGGAGNTIYF
TRBJ1-2,-,TRBV19,-,TGTGCCAGTAGTATGTCCCAGGGGTGGGGCTACACCTTC,CASSMSQGWGYTF
TRBJ1-2,-,TRBV28,-,TGTGCCACCGAGTTAGGGAACTATGGCTACACCTTC,CATELGNYGYTF
TRBJ2-5,-,TRBV16,-,TGTGCCAGCAGCCTCAGAAGCGCCAGGGGAGTTAAAGAGACCCAGTACTTC,CASSLRSARGVKETQYF
TRBJ1-6,-,TRBV6-5,-,TGTGCCAGCAGTTACAATCGTGGGGCGGATTCACCCCTCCACTTT,CASSYNRGADSPLHF
TRBJ1-6,few,TRBV27,-,TGTGCCAGCAGTTTGACAGGACAGTCACCCCTCCACTTT,CASSLTGQSPLHF
TRBJ1-4,-,TRBV20-1,-,TGCAGTGCTAGAGTTAATGAAAAACTGTTTTTT,CSARVNEKLFF
TRBJ2-7,-,TRBV25-1,-,TGTGCCAGCAGTGAGAGGGGAGGGGGCTTAACGACCTCCTACGAGCAGTACTTC,CASSERGGGLTTSYEQYF
TRBJ2-2,-,TRBV3-1/TRBV3-2,-,TGTGCCAGCAGCCAAGTTGTAGGGGAGAACACCGGGGAGCTGTTTTTT,CASSQVVGENTGELFF
TRBJ2-3,-,TRBV19,-,TGTGCCAGTAGTATCAGGCCAGATACGCAGTATTTT,CASSIRPDTQYF
TRBJ2-5,once,TRBV18,-,TGTGCCAGCTCACGATCTCCCCAAGAGACCCAGTACTTC,CASSRSPQETQYF
TRBJ2-1,-,TRBV7-2,-,TGTGCCAGCAGCCTGACCCATCGGGTGGTAGGGGCGAATGAGCAGTTCTTC,CASSLTHRVVGANEQFF
TRBJ1-2,-,TRBV28,-,TGTGCCAGCAGTTTGGACGGGCTGGATGACTATGGCTACACCTTC,CASSLDGLDDYGYTF
TRBJ1-6,-,TRBV11-2,-,TGTGCCAGCAGCTTAGTCGGGACGGGAATCGGGTCACCCCTCCACTTT,CASSLVGTGIGSPLHF
TRBJ2-7,-,TRBV14,-,TGTGCCAGCAGCGGGCAGGTTGGGTCCGAGCAGTACTTC,CASSGQVGSEQYF
TRBJ1-6,-,TRBV30,-,TGTGCCTGGGACCGGTCCAGGGCCCGTTCACCCCTCCACTTT,CAWDRSRARSPLHF
TRBJ2-7,-,TRBV10-3,-,TGTGCCATCCCGGGGAGCGGAGGGTCTCGCCACGAGCAGTACTTC,CAIPGSGGSRHEQYF
TRBJ1-4,-,TRBV6-2/TRBV6-3,-,TGTGCCAGCAGTAAGGCCGGACTTAATGAAAAACTGTTTTTT,CASSKAGLNEKLFF
TRBJ2-7,-,TRBV7-2,-,TGTGCCAGCAGCGTTCGACTGATTCCCTACGAGCAGTACTTC,CASSVRLIPYEQYF
TRBJ1-4,-,TRBV15,-,TGTGCCACCAGCAGAGATTCCGGGGGGAATGAAAAACTGTTTTTT,CATSRDSGGNEKLFF
TRBJ2-2,-,TRBV14,-,TGTGCCAGCAGCCAAGATAGGGAACAGGAGAACACCGGGGAGCTGTTTTTT,CASSQDREQENTGELFF
TRBJ2-1,-,TRBV9,-,TGTGCCAGCAGCGCCCCTTCAGGGCACCTCATAAATGAGCAGTTCTTC,CASSAPSGHLINEQFF
TRBJ2-2,-,TRBV7-8,-,TGTGCCAGCAGCGGACGGACAGCGAACACCGGGGAGCTGTTTTTT,CASSGRTANTGELFF
TRBJ2-1,-,TRBV11-3,TRBD2,TGTGCCAGCAGCTTAGACGGGAGGGACTACAATGAGCAGTTCTTC,CASSLDGRDYNEQFF
TRBJ2-5,-,TRBV5-6,TRBD1,TGTGCCAGCAGCTCGGACAGGGTGACCCAGTACTTC,CASSSDRVTQYF
TRBJ2-7,-,TRBV2,-,TGTGCCAGCAAGGAAGGTAGCAGTAGCTCCTACGAGCAGTACTTC,CASKEGSSSSYEQYF
TRBJ2-7,-,TRBV4-1,TRBD1,TGCGCCAGCAGCCACCTAACAGGGGGTCCCCTCGAGCAGTACTTC,CASSHLTGGPLEQYF
TRBJ1-2,-,TRBV20-1,TRBD1,TGCAAGACAGGGTGGAACTATGGCTACACCTTC,CKTGWNYGYTF
TRBJ2-3,-,TRBV6-4,TRBD2,TGTGCCAGCGCCACTACTAGCGGCTTCACAGATACGCAGTATTTT,CASATTSGFTDTQYF
TRBJ2-7,-,TRBV19,-,TGTGCCAGCGGAGACTACGAGCAGTACTTC,CASGDYEQYF
TRBJ2-3,-,TRBV5-4,-,TGTGCCAGCAGCTCTAGCGCTCGCACAGATACGCAGTATTTT,CASSSSARTDTQYF
TRBJ2-5,-,TRBV28,-,TGTGCCAGCAGTTTAGGACAGCCCCTCCAAGAGACCCAGTACTTC,CASSLGQPLQETQYF
TRBJ2-3,-,TRBV9,TRBD1,TGTGCCAGCAGCGTACGAGGACAGGGGTCAGATACGCAGTATTTT,CASSVRGQGSDTQYF
TRBJ2-2,-,TRBV5-1,TRBD1,TGCGCCAGCAGCTTCACAGGGGGCACCGGGGAGCTGTTTTTT,CASSFTGGTGELFF
TRBJ2-7,-,TRBV29-1,TRBD1,TGCAGCGTGGAGGACAGGGAAAGCGAGCAGTACTTC,CSVEDRESEQYF
TRBJ2-1,-,TRBV3-1/TRBV3-2,TRBD2,TGTGCCAGCAGCCAGTTAGCGGGAGTAAGGTACAATGAGCAGTTCTTC,CASSQLAGVRYNEQFF
TRBJ2-1,-,TRBV2,TRBD1,TGTGCCAGCCGGGACAGCTCCTACAATGAGCAGTTCTTC,CASRDSSYNEQFF